Presented here are 8 T cell receptor beta chains from one specimen sequenced in a study of OX40 agonist ivuxolimab in advanced cancers. TCRdb's copy holds only in-frame clones and misses some; the assay was immunoSEQ multiplex PCR. The data hold 80,000 to 100,000 clones, with over 85% observed a single time. The material was CD4+ or CD8+ T cells sorted from blood, obtained in a trial of the OX40 agonist ivuxolimab. Every receptor here comes from an adult with an advanced solid tumor such as melanoma, head and neck, liver or kidney cancer.

The genes are TRBV7-8 and TRBJ2-1; 9 bases fit TRBD2. This CDR3 has 18 amino acids. After removal of 1 base from V and 7 bases from J, the junction contained 14 bases not matched to a gene. Germline assignment: CDR1 SGHVS and CDR2 FQNEAQ. The CDR3: CASSLDSPLAGARNEQFF. The CDR3, as DNA: TGTGCCAGCAGCTTAGATTCCCCTTTAGCGGGGGCGCGGAATGAGCAGTTCTTC.

This chain uses TRBV13 with TRBJ1-1, with D perhaps matching TRBD1 (5 bases). CDR3 length: 17 residues. CDR1 and CDR2 from the germline V gene are PRHDT and FYEKMQ (reference sequence). Trimming removed 5 bases at V and 4 bases at J, with 23 bases between. The CDR3 DNA reads TGTGCCAGCAGCCCTAGAGCCCCCCAGGGTCGGGGCACTGAAGCTTTCTTT. Its protein product is CASSPRAPQGRGTEAFF.

V is TRBV2 and J is TRBJ2-2; tentative D call: TRBD1 (6 bases). The CDR3 is 13 amino acids. The V end was cut by 5 bases, the J end by 13 bases, with 17 bases between. The V gene's germline CDR1 is SNHLY and CDR2 FYNNEI. The CDR3 loop is CASSLLDTGSLFF. The DNA for the CDR3 is TGTGCCAGCAGTCTCCTAGATACAGGGTCGCTGTTTTTT.

In its sample, this clone was seen a few times. The gene calls are TRBV14 and TRBJ2-7; 8 nucleotides match TRBD2. Germline V gene sequence: CDR1 SGHDN, CDR2 FVKESK. Trimming cost V 1 base and J 2 bases; bases outside gene matches: 4. The CDR3 extends over 15 amino acids. The CDR3 DNA follows: TGTGCCAGCAGCCAAGGCCACGGGGGGGCCTACGAGCAGTACTTC. Translation gives CASSQGHGGAYEQYF.

The chain links TRBV7-2 to TRBJ1-5, with 10 nucleotides matching TRBD1. J lost 1 base, V lost 0 bases, and 3 bases had no gene match. The CDR3 has 17 residues. Germline V CDR1 and CDR2: SGHTA, FQGNSA. The CDR3 protein is CASSLAGGQGSNQPQHF. As DNA, the CDR3 is TGTGCCAGCAGCTTAGCCGGGGGACAGGGGAGCAATCAGCCCCAGCATTTT.

The rearrangement links TRBV6-6 to TRBJ2-5; weak D call: TRBD1 (6 bases). V was shortened by 6 bases and J by 3 bases, with 14 bases between the two germline ends. Germline CDR1 is MNHNY and CDR2 is SVGAGI (reference sequence). The CDR3 runs 14 residues. Here the CDR3 reads CASRLQGLEETQYF. The CDR3 coding sequence is TGTGCCAGCAGACTCCAGGGGTTGGAAGAGACCCAGTACTTC.

This chain joins TRBV19 and TRBJ2-7; D not certain. Trimming stripped 6 bases from V and 6 bases from J, with 9 bases between. CDR1 LNHDA and CDR2 SQIVND come from the germline V gene (reference sequence). The CDR3 is 11 residues long. The CDR3 DNA follows: TGTGCCAGTAGCCGAGGCCCCGAGCAGTACTTC. Its translation: CASSRGPEQYF.

The chain joins TRBV6-5 to TRBJ1-5; TRBD1 matches 7 bases. J gave up 6 bases and V 6 bases, and 8 bases lay outside the gene matches. The CDR3 sequence is 14 residues long. Per the germline V gene, CDR1 is MNHEY and CDR2 is SVGAGI. CDR3 nucleotide sequence: TGTGCCAGCAGCTCGACAGGGACGGGTCAGCCCCAGCATTTT. Its protein product is CASSSTGTGQPQHF.